Below, 31 T cell receptor beta chains from the same sample are listed, as sequenced in a study of human T cells and chemical hapten exposure. Specified time point: patch test 2, 6 weeks after DPC sensitization. Treatment specified: therapeutic diphenylcyclopropenone sensitization with weekly scalp DPC. Via MiXCR, TCRdb re-called the RACE reads, giving one row per CDR3 protein. The sample contains roughly 380,000 distinct CDR3 sequences, about 6.9% of which appear only once. The sequencing here drew on whole blood, taken in connection with sensitization to the hapten diphenylcyclopropenone (DPC). The receptors here all came from a young woman with alopecia areata. Some clones in this sample may be carry-over from other donors' samples.

This clonotype was seen a few times. This rearrangement joins TRBV14 to TRBJ2-5; D gene unclear. CDR1 SGHDN and CDR2 FVKESK come from the germline V gene. The CDR3 is 12 amino acids. V was clipped by 4 bases and J by 5 bases, with 8 bases between them. CDR3: CASSLRPETQYF. Written as DNA, the CDR3 is TGTGCCAGCAGCCTGCGACCGGAGACCCAGTACTTC. The whole variable domain, filled in from reference TRBV14 and TRBJ2-5, reads EAGVTQFPSHSVIEKGQTVTLRCDPISGHDNLYWYRRVMGKEIKFLLHFVKESKQDESGMPNNRFLAERTGGTYSTLKVQPAELEDSGVYFCASSLRPETQYFGPGTRLLVL.

This clonotype was picked up many times. This chain joins TRBV7-2 and TRBJ1-5; possible D gene TRBD1, 5 bases. The CDR3 is 13 residues long. V shed 6 bases and J shed 5 bases, with 11 bases lying between them. Germline-derived CDR1 and CDR2 are SGHTA and FQGNSA. The CDR3 spells CASSGGGYQPQHF. Here the CDR3 DNA reads TGTGCCAGCAGTGGCGGGGGATATCAGCCCCAGCATTTT. The variable domain in full, completed from reference TRBV7-2 and TRBJ1-5, reads GAGVSQSPSNKVTEKGKDVELRCDPISGHTALYWYRQSLGQGLEFLIYFQGNSAPDKSGLPSDRFSAERTGGSVSTLTIQRTQQEDSAVYLCASSGGGYQPQHFGDGTRLSIL.

The genes are TRBV12-3 or TRBV12-4 and TRBJ2-7; D is unresolved. The CDR3 runs to 13 residues. Trimming removed 6 bases from V and 2 bases from J, with 11 bases in between. CDR3 sequence reads: CASSFHRPYEQYF. CDR3 coding DNA: TGTGCCAGCAGCTTCCACAGACCCTACGAGCAGTACTTC.

In this sample, this clonotype turned up many times. The rearrangement uses TRBV4-1 and TRBJ1-4, with 9 positions matching TRBD1. The germline V gene has CDR1 MGHRA and CDR2 YSYEKL. The trim removed 1 base at V and 3 bases at J, leaving 3 bases unmatched. The CDR3 extends over 16 amino acids. CDR3 loop: CASSQAQGAANEKLFF. The CDR3 bases are TGCGCCAGCAGCCAAGCACAGGGGGCAGCTAATGAAAAACTGTTTTTT.

This clonotype was detected many times. V gene TRBV27 combines with J gene TRBJ2-1; unclear D gene. The germline CDR1 and CDR2 sequences are MNHEY and SMNVEV (reference sequence). V shed 5 bases and J shed 5 bases, with 25 bases lying between them. The CDR3 length is 18 residues. The CDR3 sequence: CASSGGRPKGTSHNEQFF. CDR3 bases: TGTGCCAGCAGTGGCGGAAGACCTAAGGGTACGTCGCACAATGAGCAGTTCTTC.

This chain links TRBV27 with TRBJ2-3; D is unclear. Deletions cut 3 bases from V and 1 base from J, with 17 bases between. The CDR3 is 17 residues long. Germline values: CDR1 MNHEY, CDR2 SMNVEV (reference sequence). Here the CDR3 reads CASSFDSRTARTDTQYF. The CDR3 coding sequence is TGTGCCAGCAGTTTTGATTCTAGGACCGCGCGCACAGATACGCAGTATTTT.

This clonotype was picked up a small number of times. The V call is TRBV18, the J call TRBJ2-4, with 7 bases fitting TRBD1. The germline V gene has CDR1 KGHSH and CDR2 LQKENI. This CDR3 is built from 13 residues. The J segment lost 8 bases and the V segment lost 4 bases, leaving 5 bases of the junction unmatched. The chain's CDR3 is CASSQDRVDIQYF. The CDR3 DNA follows: TGTGCCAGCTCACAAGACAGGGTTGACATTCAGTACTTC.

This clonotype was recorded a few times. The chain employs TRBV12-3 or TRBV12-4 and TRBJ2-2, with 8 bases identical to TRBD1. The CDR3 spans 15 residues. The J segment lost 4 bases and the V segment lost 6 bases, leaving 7 bases of the junction unmatched. CDR3 in DNA: TGTGCCAGCAGCCATCGACAGGGGATCACCGGGGAGCTGTTTTTT. It yields the protein CASSHRQGITGELFF.

This clonotype was seen ten or more times. In nucleotides, the CDR3 is TGTGCCAGCTCGCGGATCAGGGAAGAGCAGTACTTC. This gives the protein CASSRIREEQYF. The rearrangement uses TRBV18 and TRBJ2-7; D may be TRBD1 (5 bases). Per the germline V gene, CDR1 is KGHSH and CDR2 is LQKENI. V dropped 6 bases and J dropped 7 bases, with 13 bases sitting between them. The CDR3 runs to 12 residues. The full variable domain, with the rest looked up from reference TRBV18 and TRBJ2-7, is NAGVMQNPRHLVRRRGQEARLRCSPMKGHSHVYWYRQLPEEGLKFMVYLQKENIIDESGMPKERFSAEFPKEGPSILRIQQVVRGDSAAYFCASSRIREEQYFGPGTRLTVT.

This clonotype was observed a handful of times. This rearrangement joins TRBV6-6 to TRBJ1-1; 8 bases are a match to TRBD1. Germline-derived CDR1 and CDR2 are MNHNY and SVGAGI (reference sequence). V shed 5 bases and J 1 base; nucleotides not matched to a gene: 6. The CDR3 covers 15 residues. This CDR3 reads CASSKQGDQNTEAFF. The CDR3, as DNA: TGTGCCAGCAGTAAACAGGGGGACCAGAACACTGAAGCTTTCTTT.

There are many counts of this clonotype. The chain employs TRBV18 and TRBJ1-5; maybe TRBD1 (5 bases). The V end was cut by 2 bases, the J end by 7 bases, with 12 bases between. CDR1 and CDR2 from the germline V gene are KGHSH and LQKENI. The CDR3 runs 14 residues. The CDR3 DNA follows: TGTGCCAGCTCACCAACGGGGGAAGTCCAGCCCCAGCATTTT. It codes for CASSPTGEVQPQHF.

The chain joins TRBV5-1 to TRBJ2-1, with D perhaps matching TRBD2 (6 bases). Germline-derived CDR1 and CDR2 are SGHRS and YFSETQ. This CDR3 contains 16 residues. Trimming pared 3 bases from V and 0 bases from J, leaving 13 bases between. As DNA, the CDR3 is TGCGCCAGCAGCTCCAGCGGGCAAAGCTCCTACAATGAGCAGTTCTTC. As protein: CASSSSGQSSYNEQFF. The full variable domain, rest sourced from reference TRBV5-1 and TRBJ2-1, is KAGVTQTPRYLIKTRGQQVTLSCSPISGHRSVSWYQQTPGQGLQFLFEYFSETQRNKGNFPGRFSGRQFSNSRSEMNVSTLELGDSALYLCASSSSGQSSYNEQFFGPGTRLTVL.

The chain has TRBV5-1 and TRBJ1-1; tentative D call: TRBD1 (5 bases). The CDR3 runs 14 residues. Trimming pared 4 bases from V and 1 base from J, leaving 11 bases between. The germline gives CDR1 SGHRS, CDR2 YFSETQ. The CDR3 protein is CASSPDIPNTEAFF. In nucleotides, the CDR3 is TGCGCCAGCAGCCCGGACATACCGAACACTGAAGCTTTCTTT.

J is TRBJ2-5 and V is TRBV20-1; D might be TRBD1 or TRBD2, each matching 5 bases. V shed 6 bases and J shed 4 bases, with 15 bases lying between them. The germline V gene encodes CDR1 DFQATT and CDR2 SNEGSKA (reference sequence). The CDR3 length is 13 residues. CDR3 nucleotide sequence: TGCAGTGCGTGGACTGGGGCCGGAGAGACCCAGTACTTC. Protein product: CSAWTGAGETQYF.

This clonotype has only a few counts. This chain links TRBV10-3 with TRBJ1-3; D possibly corresponds to TRBD1 (6 bases). The CDR3 covers 11 residues. The germline V and J ends were trimmed by 9 bases and 4 bases, with 7 bases remaining between them. CDR1 and CDR2 (germline): ENHRY, SYGVKD. The CDR3 region has the DNA TGTGCCATAGGACAGGGAAACACCATATATTTT. Its protein is CAIGQGNTIYF.

The table lists this clonotype with a few counts. The V and J genes are TRBV4-3 and TRBJ1-2; weak D call: TRBD1 (6 bases). Trimming pared 1 base from V and 8 bases from J, leaving 11 bases between. Germline V gene lookup returns CDR1 LGHNA and CDR2 YSLEER. This CDR3 contains 13 residues. The CDR3 protein is CASSQADSGGYTF. The DNA for the CDR3 is TGCGCCAGCAGCCAAGCGGACAGCGGCGGCTACACCTTC.

This clonotype appeared a few times. This chain connects TRBV6-5 to TRBJ1-2, with 9 bases lining up with TRBD1. Trimming at V came to 6 bases and at J to 4 bases, leaving 9 bases not matched to a gene. CDR1 and CDR2 from the germline V gene are MNHEY and SVGAGI. The CDR3 sequence is 15 residues long. The CDR3 coding sequence is TGTGCCAGCAGCCGACAGGGGGTGGGGTTCTATGGCTACACCTTC. This codes for CASSRQGVGFYGYTF.

Comment on this clonotype: The final CDR3 position lacks the conserved phenylalanine or tryptophan, pointing to a likely read error. The chain links TRBV18 to TRBJ1-1; D ambiguous. The V gene lost 1 base and the J gene lost 2 bases, with 8 bases spanning the gap. Germline CDR1 and CDR2: KGHSH and LQKENI. The CDR3 totals 14 residues. CDR3 amino acids: CASSPQTENTEAFI. The CDR3 coding sequence is TGTGCCAGCTCACCACAGACGGAAAACACTGAAGCTTTCATT.

The V and J genes are TRBV3-1 and TRBJ2-2; D is possibly TRBD1 (5 bases). Germline V CDR1 and CDR2: LGHDT, YNNKEL (reference sequence). This CDR3 contains 16 residues. Trimming left V 1 base short and J 0 bases short, with 9 bases between. CDR3 sequence (DNA): TGTGCCAGCAGCCAAGGGTCAGGGACGAACACCGGGGAGCTGTTTTTT. The encoded protein is CASSQGSGTNTGELFF.

The sample holds a few counts of this clonotype. The rearrangement links TRBV9 to TRBJ2-3; tentative D call: TRBD2 (6 bases). Germline lookup yields CDR1 SGDLS and CDR2 YYNGEE. CDR3 size: 14 residues. Trimming cost V 0 bases and J 5 bases, with 10 bases left between them. The CDR3 nucleotides read TGTGCCAGCAGCGTAGTGGCGGGGAGAGATACGCAGTATTTT. It yields the protein CASSVVAGRDTQYF.

V usage is TRBV9 and J usage is TRBJ2-7; 8 bases match TRBD2. CDR3 size: 14 residues. The V segment lost 4 bases and the J segment 6 bases; nucleotides outside the gene matches: 9. Germline V gene sequence: CDR1 SGDLS, CDR2 YYNGEE. The CDR3, as DNA: TGTGCCAGCAGCCCCTACGGGGGGGCCTCCGAGCAGTACTTC. Translated, it gives CASSPYGGASEQYF.

Many counts were recorded for this clonotype. V usage is TRBV5-7 and J usage is TRBJ2-1; the match to TRBD1 covers 8 bases. TRBV5-7 is sorted into the ORF group, with uncertain function. J lost 1 base, V lost 4 bases, and 10 bases had no gene match. This CDR3 spans 17 amino acids. The CDR3 is CASSEGGQGESYNEQFF. The CDR3 DNA follows: TGTGCCAGCAGCGAGGGCGGACAGGGTGAATCCTACAATGAGCAGTTCTTC.

This clonotype was seen repeatedly, ten times or more. This chain links TRBV4-3 with TRBJ1-2; D may be TRBD1 (5 bases). The CDR3 is made up of 15 amino acids. The germline V and J ends were trimmed by 0 bases and 2 bases, with 10 bases remaining between them. Germline V CDR1 and CDR2: LGHNA, YSLEER. The CDR3 loop is CASSQDRTFNYGYTF. Written as DNA, the CDR3 is TGCGCCAGCAGCCAAGATAGGACATTCAACTATGGCTACACCTTC.

The table lists this clonotype with a few counts. The chain is built from TRBV4-1 and TRBJ2-3; D may be TRBD2 (6 bases). The germline V gene encodes CDR1 MGHRA and CDR2 YSYEKL. V lost 6 bases and J lost 2, with 18 bases in between. The CDR3 extends over 16 amino acids. Here the CDR3 reads CASSKTPGETTDTQYF. The DNA for the CDR3 is TGCGCCAGCAGTAAGACACCGGGGGAGACCACAGATACGCAGTATTTT.

V is TRBV7-3 and J is TRBJ1-6, with TRBD1 as a possible D gene (5 bases). Germline-derived CDR1 and CDR2 are SGHTA and FQGTGA. V lost 1 base to trimming and J lost 10 bases, with 8 bases between them. This CDR3 spans 13 amino acids. The CDR3 reads CASSLSRESPLHF. The CDR3 DNA reads as TGTGCCAGCAGCTTAAGCAGGGAATCACCCCTCCACTTT. The full variable domain, in which reference TRBV7-3 and TRBJ1-6 provide the parts outside the CDR3, is GAGVSQTPSNKVTEKGKYVELRCDPISGHTALYWYRQSLGQGPEFLIYFQGTGAADDSGLPNDRFFAVRPEGSVSTLKIQRTERGDSAVYLCASSLSRESPLHFGNGTRLTVT.

This clonotype was detected ten times or more. V gene TRBV10-2 combines with J gene TRBJ1-6; D call uncertain. Trimming removed 3 bases from V and 5 bases from J, with 20 bases in between. The CDR3 has 18 amino acids. Germline-derived CDR1 and CDR2 are WSHSY and SAAADI. The CDR3 region has the DNA TGCGCCAGCAGTGAAGGCAGAACCTTTTTTCTGGATAATTCACCCCTCCACTTT. It translates to CASSEGRTFFLDNSPLHF.

This clonotype was found many times. CDR3 sequence: CASSRTGNTGELFF. In nucleotides, the CDR3 is TGTGCCAGCAGTCGGACAGGGAACACCGGGGAGCTGTTTTTT. V is TRBV6-5 and J is TRBJ2-2; TRBD1 agrees at 7 bases. Trimming at V came to 5 bases and at J to 1 base, leaving 1 base not matched to a gene. Germline CDR1 MNHEY, CDR2 SVGAGI. The CDR3 spans 14 residues.

This clonotype was seen many times. The V gene is TRBV24-1, the J gene TRBJ1-5; D gene unclear. This CDR3 contains 15 residues. Per germline, CDR1 KGHDR and CDR2 SFDVKD. The ends were cut back, 4 bases at V and 9 bases at J, with 18 bases in the middle. The CDR3 loop is CATSESGSRSGPQHF. The DNA of the CDR3 is TGTGCCACCAGTGAGTCCGGGTCTCGTTCTGGGCCCCAGCATTTT.

This clonotype was recorded a few times. The V and J genes are TRBV10-3 and TRBJ2-7; a possible D gene is TRBD2 (6 bases). The CDR3 spans 15 residues. With 0 bases removed from V and 7 bases from J, the gap between germline ends came to 16 bases. The germline CDR1 and CDR2 sequences are ENHRY and SYGVKD. The CDR3: CAISESVGGGREQYF. For the CDR3, the DNA is TGTGCCATCAGTGAGTCCGTCGGCGGTGGGAGGGAGCAGTACTTC.

The J gene is TRBJ2-2, the V gene TRBV24-1; D not certain. CDR1 is KGHDR and CDR2 is SFDVKD in the germline V gene. CDR3 length equals 13 residues. The V end was cut by 1 base, the J end by 6 bases, with 5 bases between. In DNA form, the CDR3 reads TGTGCCACCAGTGATTTTGGGGCCGGGGAGCTGTTTTTT. As protein: CATSDFGAGELFF.

This clonotype showed up many times. For the CDR3, the DNA is TGTGCCAGCAGTTCATACGCTGGAAACACCATATATTTT. Translating it yields CASSSYAGNTIYF. The rearrangement links TRBV27 to TRBJ1-3; the D is unclear. Germline values: CDR1 MNHEY, CDR2 SMNVEV (reference sequence). The CDR3 runs 13 residues. V shed 4 bases and J shed 2 bases, with 6 bases lying between them.